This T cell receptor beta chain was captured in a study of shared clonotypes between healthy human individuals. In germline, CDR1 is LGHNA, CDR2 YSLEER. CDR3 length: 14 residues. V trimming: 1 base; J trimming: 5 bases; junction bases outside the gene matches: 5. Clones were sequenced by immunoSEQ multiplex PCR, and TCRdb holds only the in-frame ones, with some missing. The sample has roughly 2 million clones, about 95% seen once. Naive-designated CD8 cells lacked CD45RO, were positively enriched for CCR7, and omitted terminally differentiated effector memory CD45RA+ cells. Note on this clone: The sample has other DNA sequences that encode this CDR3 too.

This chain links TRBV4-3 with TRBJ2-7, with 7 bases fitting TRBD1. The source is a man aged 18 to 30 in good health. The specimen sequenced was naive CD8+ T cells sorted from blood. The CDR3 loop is CASSQGTGLDEQYF. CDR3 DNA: TGCGCCAGCAGCCAAGGGACAGGTTTGGACGAGCAGTACTTC.